This T cell receptor beta chain was sequenced during a study of cytomegalovirus exposure and HLA in healthy donors. J lost 2 bases, V lost 2 bases, and 11 bases had no gene match. The CDR3 is made up of 17 amino acids. CDR1 and CDR2 (germline): SGHRS, YFSETQ. 60 Vbeta and 13 Jbeta primers were used in PCR. Source study methods: Unique TCR beta chains numbered approximately 76 million in a later analysis, with around 10 million shared. Data came from immunoSEQ multiplex PCR; TCRdb stores just in-frame clones and leaves some out. Clonal size and the V and J genes are those of that table, whereas D and trimming came from the DNA. Among about 120,000 clones listed, 77% were seen once. The table lists this clone with a few counts.

The receptor was isolated from a human donor in good health. The rearrangement links TRBV5-1 to TRBJ2-3; TRBD1 aligns across 7 bases. Source material: PBMCs. The CDR3 DNA sequence: TGCGCCAGCAGCTTTCCGGGACAGACGGGCCCCACAGATACGCAGTATTTT. Translated: CASSFPGQTGPTDTQYF.